This T cell receptor (beta chain) originates from a study of beta chain features in type 1 diabetes. The authors sorted CD4+ naive, central memory, regulatory and stem cell-like memory cells via CD45RO/CCR7/CD25/CD127/CD95/CD27. Investigators reverse transcribed all isolated RNA, so they sequenced expressed TCRB transcripts. Produced via immunoSEQ multiplex PCR; TCRdb's table is partial and in-frame only. The sample yields approximately 730,000 clones, over 10% seen once. Comments on this clone: Its target is unknown.

Study observations and caveats: Across all four CD4+ subsets, people with type 1 diabetes showed modestly shorter TCRB CDR3s. Within the patient group, naive, central memory and Treg TCRB repertoires appeared more similar to each other than within healthy donors.

This CDR3 has 14 amino acids. Germline lookup yields CDR1 SGHRS and CDR2 YFSETQ. Trimming removed 4 bases from V and 5 bases from J, with 13 bases in between. The clonotype comes from a man in his late teens or twenties with type 1 diabetes. This chain links TRBV5-1 with TRBJ2-1, with D possibly being TRBD2 (5 bases). Material for sequencing was naive CD4+ T cells from blood. The CDR3 protein is CASSPGGPNNEQFF. In nucleotides, the CDR3 is TGCGCCAGCAGCCCCGGAGGACCCAACAATGAGCAGTTCTTC.